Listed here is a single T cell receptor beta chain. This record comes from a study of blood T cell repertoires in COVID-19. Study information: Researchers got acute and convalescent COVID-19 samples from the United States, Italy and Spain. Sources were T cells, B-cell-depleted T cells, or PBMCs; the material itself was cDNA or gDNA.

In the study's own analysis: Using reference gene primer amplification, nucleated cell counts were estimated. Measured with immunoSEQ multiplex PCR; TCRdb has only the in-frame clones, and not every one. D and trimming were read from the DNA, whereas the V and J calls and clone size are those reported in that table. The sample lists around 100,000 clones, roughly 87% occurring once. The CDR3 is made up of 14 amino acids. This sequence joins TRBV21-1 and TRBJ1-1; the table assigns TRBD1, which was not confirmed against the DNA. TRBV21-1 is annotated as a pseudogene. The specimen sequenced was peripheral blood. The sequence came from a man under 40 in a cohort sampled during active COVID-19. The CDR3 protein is CASSDQQGNTEAFF. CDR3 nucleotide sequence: TGTGCCAGCAGCGATCAGCAGGGGAACACTGAAGCTTTCTTT.